This entry concerns a single T cell receptor beta chain. This sample stems from a study of cytotoxic CD8 clonotypes in ibrutinib-treated CLL. TCRdb keeps only in-frame clones here, not all; method: immunoSEQ multiplex PCR. The sample holds some 140,000 clones; 75% to 85% are singletons and the top ten take around 13%. Looked up from germline, CDR1 is SEHNR and CDR2 is FQNEAQ (reference sequence). Trimming stripped 1 base from V and 0 bases from J, with 6 bases between. The CDR3 is 14 residues long. This sequence originates from a human donor with chronic lymphocytic leukemia. Sequences were derived from PBMCs, sampled after 12 months of ibrutinib treatment. The chain is built from TRBV7-9 and TRBJ1-2; possibly TRBD1 for D (6 bases). The CDR3 sequence: CASSLGQANYGYTF. CDR3 nucleotide sequence: TGTGCCAGCAGCTTAGGACAGGCTAACTATGGCTACACCTTC.